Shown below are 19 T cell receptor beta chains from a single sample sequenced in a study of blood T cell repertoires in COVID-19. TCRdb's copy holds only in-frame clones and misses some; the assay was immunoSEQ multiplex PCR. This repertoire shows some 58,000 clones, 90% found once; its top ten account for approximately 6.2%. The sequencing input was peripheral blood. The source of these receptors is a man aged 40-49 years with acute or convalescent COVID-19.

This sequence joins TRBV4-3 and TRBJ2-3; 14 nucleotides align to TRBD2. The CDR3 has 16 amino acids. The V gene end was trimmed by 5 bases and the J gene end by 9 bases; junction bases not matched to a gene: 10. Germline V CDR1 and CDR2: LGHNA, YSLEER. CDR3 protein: CASSNEGLAGEETQYF. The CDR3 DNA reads TGCGCCAGCAGCAACGAGGGACTAGCGGGAGAGGAAACGCAGTATTTT.

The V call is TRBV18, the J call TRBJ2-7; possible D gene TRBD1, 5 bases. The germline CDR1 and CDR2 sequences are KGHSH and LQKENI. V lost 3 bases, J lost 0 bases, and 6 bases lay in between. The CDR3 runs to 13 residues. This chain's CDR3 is CASSPTASYEQYF. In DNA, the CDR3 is TGTGCCAGCTCACCGACAGCCTCCTACGAGCAGTACTTC.

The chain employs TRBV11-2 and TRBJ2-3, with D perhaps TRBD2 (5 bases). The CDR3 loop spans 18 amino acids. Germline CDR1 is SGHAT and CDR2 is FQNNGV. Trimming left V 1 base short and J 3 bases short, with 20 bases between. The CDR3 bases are TGTGCCAGCAGCTTAGGCCCTTTTAACGACTATTTAACAGATACGCAGTATTTT. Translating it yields CASSLGPFNDYLTDTQYF.

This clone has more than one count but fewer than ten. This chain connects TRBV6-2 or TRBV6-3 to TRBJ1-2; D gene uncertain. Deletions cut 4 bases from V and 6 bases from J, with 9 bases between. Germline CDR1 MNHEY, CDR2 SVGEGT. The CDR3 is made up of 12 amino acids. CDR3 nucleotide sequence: TGTGCCAGCAGTTGGGCTGGAAATGGCTACACCTTC. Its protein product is CASSWAGNGYTF.

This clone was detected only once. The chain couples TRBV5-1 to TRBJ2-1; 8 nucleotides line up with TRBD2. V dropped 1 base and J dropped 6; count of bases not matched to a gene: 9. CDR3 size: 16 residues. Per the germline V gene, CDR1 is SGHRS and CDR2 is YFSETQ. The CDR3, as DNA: TGCGCCAGCAGCTTGTCGGCGGGAGGACCCCCCAATGAGCAGTTCTTC. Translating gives CASSLSAGGPPNEQFF. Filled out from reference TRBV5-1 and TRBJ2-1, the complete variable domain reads KAGVTQTPRYLIKTRGQQVTLSCSPISGHRSVSWYQQTPGQGLQFLFEYFSETQRNKGNFPGRFSGRQFSNSRSEMNVSTLELGDSALYLCASSLSAGGPPNEQFFGPGTRLTVL.

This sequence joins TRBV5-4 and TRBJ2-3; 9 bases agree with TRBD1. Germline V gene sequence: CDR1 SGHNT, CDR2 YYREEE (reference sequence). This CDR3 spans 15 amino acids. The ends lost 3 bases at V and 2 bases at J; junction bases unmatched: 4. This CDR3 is CASSSRDRATDTQYF. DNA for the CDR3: TGTGCCAGCAGCTCCAGGGACAGGGCCACAGATACGCAGTATTTT.

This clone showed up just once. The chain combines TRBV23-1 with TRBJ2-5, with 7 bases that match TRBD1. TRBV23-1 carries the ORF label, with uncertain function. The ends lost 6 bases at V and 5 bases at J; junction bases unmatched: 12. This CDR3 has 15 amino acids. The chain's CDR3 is CASSHKTGREETQYF. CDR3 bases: TGCGCCAGCAGCCATAAGACAGGGCGCGAGGAGACCCAGTACTTC.

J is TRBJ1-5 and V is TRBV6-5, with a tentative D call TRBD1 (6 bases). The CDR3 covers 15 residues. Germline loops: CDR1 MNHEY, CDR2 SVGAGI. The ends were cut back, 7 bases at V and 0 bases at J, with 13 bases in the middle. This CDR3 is CASKSGTNSNQPQHF. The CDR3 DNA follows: TGTGCCAGCAAATCAGGGACAAATAGCAATCAGCCCCAGCATTTT.

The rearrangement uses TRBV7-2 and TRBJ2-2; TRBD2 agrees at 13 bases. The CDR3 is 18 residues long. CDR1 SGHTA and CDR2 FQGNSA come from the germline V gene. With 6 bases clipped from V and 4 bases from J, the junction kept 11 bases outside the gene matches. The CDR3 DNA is TGTGCCAGCAGGCGGACTAGCGGGAGACCTCGGAGCACCGGGGAGCTGTTTTTT. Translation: CASRRTSGRPRSTGELFF.

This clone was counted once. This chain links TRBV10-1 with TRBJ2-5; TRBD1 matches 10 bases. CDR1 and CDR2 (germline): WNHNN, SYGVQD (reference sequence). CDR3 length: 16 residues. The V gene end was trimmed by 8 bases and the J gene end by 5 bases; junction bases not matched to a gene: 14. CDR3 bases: TGCGCCAGCGGGGACTCCGGGACAGGGGCGAGGGAGACCCAGTACTTC. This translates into CASGDSGTGARETQYF.

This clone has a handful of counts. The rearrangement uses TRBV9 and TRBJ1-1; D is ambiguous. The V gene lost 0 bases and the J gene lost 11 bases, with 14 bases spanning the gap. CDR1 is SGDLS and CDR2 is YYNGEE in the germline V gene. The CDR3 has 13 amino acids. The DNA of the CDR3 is TGTGCCAGCAGCGTAGGAGGGAGAGGTTTGGCTTTCTTT. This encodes CASSVGGRGLAFF.

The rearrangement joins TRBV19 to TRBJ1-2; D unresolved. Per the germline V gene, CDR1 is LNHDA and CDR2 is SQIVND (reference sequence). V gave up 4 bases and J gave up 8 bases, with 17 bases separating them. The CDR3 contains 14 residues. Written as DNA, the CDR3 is TGTGCCAGTAGTACGGAGCGCGGGGTGGTAGGCTACACCTTC. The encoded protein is CASSTERGVVGYTF.

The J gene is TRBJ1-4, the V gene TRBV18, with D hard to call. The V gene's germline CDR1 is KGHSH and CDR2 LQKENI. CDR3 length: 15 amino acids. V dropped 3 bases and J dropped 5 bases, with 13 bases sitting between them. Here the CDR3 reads CASSPVLAGNEKLFF. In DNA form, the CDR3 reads TGTGCCAGCTCACCGGTTCTTGCCGGGAATGAAAAACTGTTTTTT.

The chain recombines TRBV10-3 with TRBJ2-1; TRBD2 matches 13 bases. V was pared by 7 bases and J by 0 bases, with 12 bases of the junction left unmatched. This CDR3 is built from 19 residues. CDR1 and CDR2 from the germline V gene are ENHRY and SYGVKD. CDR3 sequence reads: CAITPAGLAGESSYNEQFF. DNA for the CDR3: TGTGCCATCACCCCGGCAGGACTAGCGGGGGAGAGCTCCTACAATGAGCAGTTCTTC.

The chain's CDR3 is CASSIWRGANTEAFF. DNA for the CDR3: TGTGCCAGTAGTATTTGGAGGGGCGCGAACACTGAAGCTTTCTTT. V and J are TRBV19 and TRBJ1-1, with D possibly being TRBD1 (5 bases). Germline V gene data show CDR1 as LNHDA and CDR2 as SQIVND (reference sequence). V shed 3 bases and J shed 1 base, with 12 bases lying between them. The CDR3 loop spans 15 amino acids.

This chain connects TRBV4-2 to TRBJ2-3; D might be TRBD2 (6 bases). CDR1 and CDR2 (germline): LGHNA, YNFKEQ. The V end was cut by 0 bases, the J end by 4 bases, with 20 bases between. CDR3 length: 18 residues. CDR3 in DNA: TGTGCCAGCAGCCAAGAGCGGGGAAGCTCGTTGTCGGCAGATACGCAGTATTTT. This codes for CASSQERGSSLSADTQYF.

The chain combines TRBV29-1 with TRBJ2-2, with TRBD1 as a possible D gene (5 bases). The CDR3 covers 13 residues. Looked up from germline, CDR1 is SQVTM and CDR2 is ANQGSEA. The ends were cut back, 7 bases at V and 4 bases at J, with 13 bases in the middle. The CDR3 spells CSAGWGITGELFF. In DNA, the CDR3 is TGCAGCGCTGGTTGGGGCATCACCGGGGAGCTGTTTTTT.

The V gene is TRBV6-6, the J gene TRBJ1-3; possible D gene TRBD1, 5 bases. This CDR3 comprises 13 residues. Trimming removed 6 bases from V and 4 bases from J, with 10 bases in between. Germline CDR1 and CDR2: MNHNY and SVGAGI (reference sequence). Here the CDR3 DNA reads TGTGCCAGCAGCCCAGGGTTAGGAAACACCATATATTTT. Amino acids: CASSPGLGNTIYF.

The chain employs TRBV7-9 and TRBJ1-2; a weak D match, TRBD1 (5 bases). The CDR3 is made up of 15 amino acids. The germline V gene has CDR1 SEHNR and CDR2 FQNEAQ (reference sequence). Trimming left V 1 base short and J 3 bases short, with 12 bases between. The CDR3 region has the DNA TGTGCCAGCAGCTTAGGTCGGGGGAGGGACTATGGCTACACCTTC. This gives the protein CASSLGRGRDYGYTF.